This T cell receptor beta chain was captured by sequencing in a study of cytotoxic CD8 clonotypes in ibrutinib-treated CLL. Overall study context: Researchers reported around 10 relapsed/refractory and roughly 14 treatment-naive patients, about 17 of them IGHV unmutated. Broader study findings: Public clonotypes were uncommon and contracted or stayed stable on treatment.

TCRdb's copy holds only in-frame clones and misses some; the assay was immunoSEQ multiplex PCR. The sample has about 130,000 clones; over 60% are singletons. This clone was counted only a few times. Antigen specificity is unknown. This receptor was identified in a human donor with chronic lymphocytic leukemia. The starting material was PBMCs, obtained after 12 months of ibrutinib treatment.

The CDR3: CASSDLRDRTAGANVLTF. The CDR3 coding sequence is TGTGCCAGCAGTGATTTACGGGACAGGACAGCTGGGGCCAACGTCCTGACTTTC. This chain links TRBV2 with TRBJ2-6; 8 bases align to TRBD1. This CDR3 is 18 amino acids long. Germline CDR1 reads SNHLY; CDR2 reads FYNNEI. The V and J ends lost 3 bases and 2 bases, in that order; junction bases with no gene match: 9.